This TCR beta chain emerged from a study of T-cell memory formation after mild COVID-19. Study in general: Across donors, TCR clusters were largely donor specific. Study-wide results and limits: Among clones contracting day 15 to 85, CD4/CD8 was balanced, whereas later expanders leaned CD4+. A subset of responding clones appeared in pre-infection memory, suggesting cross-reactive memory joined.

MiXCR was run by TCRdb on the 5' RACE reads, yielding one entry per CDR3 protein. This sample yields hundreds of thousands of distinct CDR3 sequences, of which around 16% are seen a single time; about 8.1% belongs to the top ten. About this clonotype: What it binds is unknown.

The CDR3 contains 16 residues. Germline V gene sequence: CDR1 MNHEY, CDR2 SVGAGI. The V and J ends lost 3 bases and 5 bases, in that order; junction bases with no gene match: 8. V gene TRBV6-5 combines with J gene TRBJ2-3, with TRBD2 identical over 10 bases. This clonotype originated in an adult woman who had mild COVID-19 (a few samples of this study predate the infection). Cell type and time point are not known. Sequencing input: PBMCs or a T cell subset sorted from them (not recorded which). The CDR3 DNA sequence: TGTGCCAGCAGTTATGTGCTAGCGGGGGCCCAAGATACGCAGTATTTT. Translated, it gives CASSYVLAGAQDTQYF.